This T cell receptor (beta chain) came from a study of T cell repertoires in cytomegalovirus infection. Study at large: Peptides in the study included HLA-C-restricted and HLA-B-restricted CMV epitopes. Matching HLA type, along with CMV infection, was indicated by public TCR beta signatures. The study, taken as a whole, reports: Of the TCR beta families, the public ones yielded a cumulative frequency that identified carriers of CMV plus the relevant HLA. Dominating the ex vivo response were TCR beta clonotypes that were CMV-specific and HLA-C-restricted.

J gave up 2 bases and V 6 bases, and 12 bases lay outside the gene matches. The germline V gene encodes CDR1 MDHEN and CDR2 SYDVKM. The CDR3 extends over 17 amino acids. TCRdb analysed the reads with MiXCR anew, one entry per CDR3 protein. The profile shows some 560,000 distinct CDR3 sequences, about 40% of them singletons. About this clonotype itself: The antigen remains unidentified.

Sequenced material: cultured PBMCs, taken from culture after CMV antigen stimulation. The V gene is TRBV28, the J gene TRBJ2-5; 10 bases map to TRBD2. The source of this sequence is a human donor in good health (CMV status not recorded). Some clones in this sample may be carry-over from other donors' samples. In DNA, the CDR3 is TGTGCCAGCAGCTTGGGAGTCAGAGCGGGGGGGCAAGAGACCCAGTACTTC. Translation: CASSLGVRAGGQETQYF.